This T cell receptor beta chain was recorded in a study of identical twins. CDR1 is SGHNT and CDR2 is YENEEA in the germline V gene. V was cut by 5 bases and J by 4 bases, with 17 bases left in between. CDR3 length equals 15 residues. TCRdb independently ran MiXCR on the 5' RACE reads; one entry per CDR3 protein. The sample holds approximately 410,000 distinct CDR3 sequences, about 18% seen once. This clonotype originated in a man aged 50-59 years in good health. The sample taken for sequencing was naive T cells sorted from blood. The chain joins TRBV11-3 to TRBJ1-1; tentatively, D is TRBD1 (5 bases). CDR3 region: CASSRGTQSGTEAFF. Here the CDR3 DNA reads TGTGCCAGCAGCCGGGGGACTCAATCGGGCACTGAAGCTTTCTTT.